This TCR beta chain was obtained from a study of T cells in Graves' hyperthyroidism and ophthalmopathy. General study points: Blood shared most expanded thyroid clonotypes above 0.001.

The TCR beta CDR3 regions underwent amplification using RNA transcripts as the source. In the first-round RT-PCR of the TCR CDR3, the HTBI primer set was used. MiXCR, run by TCRdb on the multiplex PCR reads, gives a single entry per CDR3 protein. Of 300,000 to 500,000 distinct CDR3 sequences listed, roughly 13% were seen once; the top ten hold approximately 29%. Comments on this clonotype: What it binds is unknown. One junction end does not reproduce the germline sequence, and a read error may be involved.

Disease lasting under 3 months, a NOSPECS grade of at least 4, and a Clinical Activity Score of at least 3 were features of the ophthalmopathy patients. Patients with uncontrolled infections, other autoimmune diseases, pregnancy or lactation were excluded. Orbital computed tomography and thyroid ultrasound, together with serum TRAb and thyroxine and clinical symptoms, were used for diagnoses. The TCR sequence derives from a man aged 50 to 60 with Graves' ophthalmopathy. The specimen was blood.

CDR3 in DNA: TGTGCCAGTAGTAAGGTACCCGGGAGTTACGAGACCCGGTACTTC. Amino acid sequence: CASSKVPGSYETRYF. The V call is TRBV19, the J call TRBJ2-5; possibly TRBD2 for D (6 bases). The CDR3 has 15 amino acids. Germline loops: CDR1 LNHDA, CDR2 SQIVND (reference sequence).